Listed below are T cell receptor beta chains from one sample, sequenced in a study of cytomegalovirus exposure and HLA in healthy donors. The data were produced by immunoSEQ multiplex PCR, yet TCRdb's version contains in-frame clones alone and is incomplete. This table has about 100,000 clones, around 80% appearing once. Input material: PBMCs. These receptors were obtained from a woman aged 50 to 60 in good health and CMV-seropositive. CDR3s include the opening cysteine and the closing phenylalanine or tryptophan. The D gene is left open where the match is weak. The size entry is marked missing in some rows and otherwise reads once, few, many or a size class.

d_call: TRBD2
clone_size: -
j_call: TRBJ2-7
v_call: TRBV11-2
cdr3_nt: TGTGCCAGCAGCTCAATAGCGGGAGGGCCATACGAGCAGTACTTC
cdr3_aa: CASSSIAGGPYEQYF

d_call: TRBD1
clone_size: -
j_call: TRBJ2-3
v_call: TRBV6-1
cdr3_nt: TGTGCCAGCAGAGGGGGCGGTCACACAGATACGCAGTATTTT
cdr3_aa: CASRGGGHTDTQYF

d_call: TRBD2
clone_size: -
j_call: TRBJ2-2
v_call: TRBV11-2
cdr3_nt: TGTGCCAGCAGCTTAGGGCTAGCGGAGACCGGGGAGCTGTTTTTT
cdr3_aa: CASSLGLAETGELFF

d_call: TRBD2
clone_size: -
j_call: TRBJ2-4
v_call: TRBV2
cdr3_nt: TGTGCCAGCAGTTCCACTAGCGGGGCCTCAAACATTCAGTACTTC
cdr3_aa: CASSSTSGASNIQYF

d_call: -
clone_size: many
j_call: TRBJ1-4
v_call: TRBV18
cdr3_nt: TGTGCCAGCCGCCGACAGAATGAAAAACTGTTTTTT
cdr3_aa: CASRRQNEKLFF

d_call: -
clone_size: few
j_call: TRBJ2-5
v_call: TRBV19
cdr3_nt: TGTGCCAGTAGTATAGGACTAGGGGACCAAGAGACCCAGTACTTC
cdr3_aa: CASSIGLGDQETQYF

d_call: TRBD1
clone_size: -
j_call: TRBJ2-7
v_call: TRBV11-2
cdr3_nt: TGTGCCAGCAGCCCTAGTTCGACAGGGGGAGGCTACGAGCAGTACTTC
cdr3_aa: CASSPSSTGGGYEQYF

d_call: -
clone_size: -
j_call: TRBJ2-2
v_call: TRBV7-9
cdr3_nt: TGTGCCAGCAGCTCAACTAGCCCAAGTACCGGGGAGCTGTTTTTT
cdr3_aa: CASSSTSPSTGELFF

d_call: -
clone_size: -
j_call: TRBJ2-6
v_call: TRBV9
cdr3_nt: TGTGCCAGCAGCGTAGGAAGAGGTCCACTCTCTGGGGCCAACGTCCTGACTTTC
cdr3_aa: CASSVGRGPLSGANVLTF

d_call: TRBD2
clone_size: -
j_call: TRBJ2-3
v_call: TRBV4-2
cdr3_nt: TGTGCCAGCAGCCAGGGACGTCCCTCCACTAGCGGGAGAGGCTCCACAGATACGCAGTATTTT
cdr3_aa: CASSQGRPSTSGRGSTDTQYF

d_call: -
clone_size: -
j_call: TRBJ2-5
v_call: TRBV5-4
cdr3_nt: TGTGCCAGCAGCCCCAGGGGGAGGCAAGAGACCCAGTACTTC
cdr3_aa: CASSPRGRQETQYF

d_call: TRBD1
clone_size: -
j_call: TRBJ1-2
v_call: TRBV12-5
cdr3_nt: TGTGCTAGTGGTCTAGGACAGGGCAACTATGGCTACACCTTC
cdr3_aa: CASGLGQGNYGYTF

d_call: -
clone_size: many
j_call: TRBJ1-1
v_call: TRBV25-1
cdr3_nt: TGTGCCAGCAGTCAACTGGGGAGGGACACTGAAGCTTTCTTT
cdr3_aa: CASSQLGRDTEAFF

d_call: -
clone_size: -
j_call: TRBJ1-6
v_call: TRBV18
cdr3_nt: TGTGCCAGCTCACCAGGGGGACACGATAATTCACCCCTCCACTTT
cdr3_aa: CASSPGGHDNSPLHF

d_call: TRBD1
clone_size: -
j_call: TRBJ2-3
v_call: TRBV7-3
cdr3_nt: TGTGCCAGCAGCTTCGACAGGGGTAACACAGATACGCAGTATTTT
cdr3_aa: CASSFDRGNTDTQYF

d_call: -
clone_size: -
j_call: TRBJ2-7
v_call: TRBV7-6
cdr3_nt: TGTGCCAGCAGCTTAAGTTCTACCACCTACGAGCAGTACTTC
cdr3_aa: CASSLSSTTYEQYF

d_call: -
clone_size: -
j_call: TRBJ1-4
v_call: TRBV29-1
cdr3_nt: TGCAGCGTACAGGTTAATGAAAAACTGTTTTTT
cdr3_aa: CSVQVNEKLFF

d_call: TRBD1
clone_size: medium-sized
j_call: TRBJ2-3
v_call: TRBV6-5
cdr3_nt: TGTGCCAGCAGATCCCGGGACAGGGGGACAGATACGCAGTATTTT
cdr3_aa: CASRSRDRGTDTQYF

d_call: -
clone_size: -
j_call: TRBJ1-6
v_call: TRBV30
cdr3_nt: TGTGCCTGGAGTGTCGGGGTTGGGGATTCACCCCTCCACTTT
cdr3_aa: CAWSVGVGDSPLHF

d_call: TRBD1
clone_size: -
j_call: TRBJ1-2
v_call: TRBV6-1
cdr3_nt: TGTGCCAGCAGTGAAGCGCAGGGGGCTCCGTATGGCTACACCTTC
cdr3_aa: CASSEAQGAPYGYTF